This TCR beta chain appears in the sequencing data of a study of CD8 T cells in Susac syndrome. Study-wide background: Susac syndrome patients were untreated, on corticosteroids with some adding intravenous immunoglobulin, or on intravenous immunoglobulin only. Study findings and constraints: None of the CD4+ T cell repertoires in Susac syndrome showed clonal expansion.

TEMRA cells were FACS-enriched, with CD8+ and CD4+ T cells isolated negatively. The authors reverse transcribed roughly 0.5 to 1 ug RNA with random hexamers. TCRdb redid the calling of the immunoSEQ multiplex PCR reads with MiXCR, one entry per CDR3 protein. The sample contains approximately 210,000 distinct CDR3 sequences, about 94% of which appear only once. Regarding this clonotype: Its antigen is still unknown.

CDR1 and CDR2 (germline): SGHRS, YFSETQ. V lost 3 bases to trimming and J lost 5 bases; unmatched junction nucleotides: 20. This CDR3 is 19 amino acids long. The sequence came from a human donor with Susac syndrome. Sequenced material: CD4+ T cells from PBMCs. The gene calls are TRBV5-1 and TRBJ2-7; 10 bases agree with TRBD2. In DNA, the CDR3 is TGCGCCAGCAGCTCCCCGACCCGGGCTAGCGGGGGTCGGGGCCACGAGCAGTACTTC. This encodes CASSSPTRASGGRGHEQYF.